A single sample gave rise to the 15 T cell receptor beta chains below, sequenced in a study of OX40 agonist ivuxolimab in advanced cancers. Sequenced by immunoSEQ multiplex PCR; TCRdb stores in-frame clones only, minus some. The sample has over 30,000 clones; roughly 84% are singletons. The sample consisted of CD4+ or CD8+ T cells sorted from blood, taken in a trial of the OX40 agonist ivuxolimab. The receptors originated from an adult with an advanced solid tumor such as melanoma, head and neck, liver or kidney cancer.

The chain links TRBV28 to TRBJ2-7, with D uncertain. V lost 2 bases and J lost 2, with 13 bases in between. CDR1 MDHEN and CDR2 SYDVKM come from the germline V gene. CDR3 length equals 15 residues. In DNA form, the CDR3 reads TGTGCCAGCAGTTTACTTCTGCAGAGGCCCTACGAGCAGTACTTC. Residues: CASSLLLQRPYEQYF.

The rearrangement uses TRBV28 and TRBJ1-5; D not certain. CDR1 is MDHEN, CDR2 SYDVKM, per germline. This CDR3 region has 11 residues. V was shortened by 6 bases and J by 5 bases, with 5 bases between the two germline ends. The CDR3 nucleotides read TGTGCCAGCAGCCCTGATCAGCCCCAGCATTTT. It specifies CASSPDQPQHF. The whole variable domain, remainder taken from reference TRBV28 and TRBJ1-5, is DVKVTQSSRYLVKRTGEKVFLECVQDMDHENMFWYRQDPGLGLRLIYFSYDVKMKEKGDIPEGYSVSREKKERFSLILESASTNQTSMYLCASSPDQPQHFGDGTRLSIL.

The genes are TRBV5-4 and TRBJ1-2; TRBD1 matches at 10 bases. The CDR3 sequence is 15 residues long. V shed 0 bases and J 5 bases; nucleotides not matched to a gene: 4. Germline-derived CDR1 and CDR2 are SGHNT and YYREEE (reference sequence). Here the CDR3 reads CASSLATGGLYGYTF. The CDR3, as DNA: TGTGCCAGCAGCTTGGCGACAGGGGGCCTTTATGGCTACACCTTC.

The chain is built from TRBV6-6 and TRBJ1-3; D remains ambiguous. Germline lookup yields CDR1 MNHNY and CDR2 SVGAGI (reference sequence). Trimming shortened V by 2 bases and J by 0 bases, and 8 bases separated the two germline ends. The CDR3 consists of 15 residues. The CDR3 coding sequence is TGTGCCAGCAGTTACGTTGGCTTCTCTGGAAACACCATATATTTT. Translating it yields CASSYVGFSGNTIYF.

This clone occurred a few times. The rearrangement links TRBV9 to TRBJ2-7; 8 nucleotides align to TRBD2. The V gene's germline CDR1 is SGDLS and CDR2 YYNGEE. Unmatched junction bases numbered 10, after V lost 4 bases and J lost 4 bases. This CDR3 region has 15 residues. Here the CDR3 reads CASSPQAGAVYEQYF. Written as DNA, the CDR3 is TGTGCCAGCAGCCCACAAGCGGGGGCGGTTTACGAGCAGTACTTC.

The chain carries TRBV30 and TRBJ2-1; 7 bases align to TRBD1. This CDR3 has 13 amino acids. The V gene end was trimmed by 3 bases and the J gene end by 4 bases; junction bases not matched to a gene: 3. Germline values: CDR1 GTSNPN, CDR2 SVGIG (reference sequence). In DNA form, the CDR3 reads TGTGCCTGGAGCCCGACAGGGTACAATGAGCAGTTCTTC. Protein product: CAWSPTGYNEQFF.

This clone was seen a few times. The V and J genes are TRBV2 and TRBJ2-7; TRBD2 matches 10 bases. Per germline, CDR1 SNHLY and CDR2 FYNNEI. CDR3 length: 15 residues. V dropped 4 bases and J dropped 4; count of bases not matched to a gene: 7. In DNA, the CDR3 is TGTGCCAGCAGTGGCCTGGGACTAGCGCCATACGAGCAGTACTTC. Translated: CASSGLGLAPYEQYF.

This rearrangement joins TRBV7-5 to TRBJ1-2; the D call TRBD1 from the table was never checked on the DNA. TRBV7-5 is an annotated pseudogene. This CDR3 has 15 residues. CDR3 sequence: CVRSSRDRGNYGYTF. CDR3 bases: TGTGTCAGAAGCTCTCGGGACAGGGGAAACTATGGCTACACCTTC.

The chain joins TRBV30 to TRBJ2-3; 10 positions agree with TRBD2. V lost 3 bases and J lost 6; bases outside the gene matches: 12. CDR1 GTSNPN and CDR2 SVGIG come from the germline V gene (reference sequence). The CDR3 sequence is 16 residues long. For the CDR3, the DNA is TGTGCCTGGAGCCCACGTAGCGGGGGGCCCCTGGATACGCAGTATTTT. Amino acids: CAWSPRSGGPLDTQYF.

The CDR3 spells CASSLEPGGNTEAFF. The DNA for the CDR3 is TGTGCCAGCAGCTTAGAGCCAGGGGGGAACACTGAAGCTTTCTTT. The rearrangement links TRBV11-2 to TRBJ1-1; 7 bases agree with TRBD1. Trimming removed 0 bases from V and 1 base from J; junction bases left unmatched: 2. Per germline, CDR1 SGHAT and CDR2 FQNNGV. CDR3 length: 15 amino acids.

The chain links TRBV28 to TRBJ1-5; the match to TRBD1 covers 7 bases. The CDR3 is made up of 16 amino acids. V shed 1 base, J shed 6 bases, and the junction held 9 bases outside the gene matches. Germline V lookup: CDR1 MDHEN, CDR2 SYDVKM. The chain's CDR3 is CASSLFTGVNGQPQHF. The CDR3 DNA reads as TGTGCCAGCAGTTTATTCACAGGGGTGAACGGTCAGCCCCAGCATTTT. The full variable domain, in which reference TRBV28 and TRBJ1-5 provide the parts outside the CDR3, is DVKVTQSSRYLVKRTGEKVFLECVQDMDHENMFWYRQDPGLGLRLIYFSYDVKMKEKGDIPEGYSVSREKKERFSLILESASTNQTSMYLCASSLFTGVNGQPQHFGDGTRLSIL.

This chain uses TRBV6-4 with TRBJ1-1; D not resolved. This CDR3 contains 13 residues. CDR1 is MRHNA, CDR2 SNTAGT, per germline. V lost 10 bases to trimming and J lost 4 bases, with 16 bases between them. The CDR3 DNA is TGTGCCACCGCGGACGGATCGGGCACTGAAGCTTTCTTT. Amino acids: CATADGSGTEAFF.

The chain uses TRBV30 and TRBJ1-1; TRBD1 matches at 9 bases. V lost 5 bases to trimming and J lost 5 bases; unmatched junction nucleotides: 3. This CDR3 spans 12 amino acids. Germline V gives CDR1 GTSNPN, CDR2 SVGIG (reference sequence). The DNA of the CDR3 is TGTGCCTGGGGGGACAGGGATACTGAAGCTTTCTTT. This translates into CAWGDRDTEAFF. Filled out from reference TRBV30 and TRBJ1-1, the complete variable domain reads SQTIHQWPATLVQPVGSPLSLECTVEGTSNPNLYWYRQAAGRGLQLLFYSVGIGQISSEVPQNLSASRPQDRQFILSSKKLLLSDSGFYLCAWGDRDTEAFFGQGTRLTVV.

The chain is built from TRBV18 and TRBJ2-2; D call uncertain. This CDR3 has 11 residues. Germline CDR1 KGHSH, CDR2 LQKENI. Trimming stripped 2 bases from V and 8 bases from J, with 3 bases between. The CDR3 here is CASSPWGELFF. CDR3 in DNA: TGTGCCAGCTCACCATGGGGGGAGCTGTTTTTT.

The chain couples TRBV5-5 to TRBJ2-5, with 8 nucleotides matching TRBD1. Trimming cost V 4 bases and J 7 bases; bases outside gene matches: 9. Per germline, CDR1 SGHKS and CDR2 YYEKEE (reference sequence). The CDR3 consists of 14 residues. The CDR3 bases are TGTGCCAGCAGCATCCAAGGACAGGGAGGGACCCAGTACTTC. Its protein is CASSIQGQGGTQYF.